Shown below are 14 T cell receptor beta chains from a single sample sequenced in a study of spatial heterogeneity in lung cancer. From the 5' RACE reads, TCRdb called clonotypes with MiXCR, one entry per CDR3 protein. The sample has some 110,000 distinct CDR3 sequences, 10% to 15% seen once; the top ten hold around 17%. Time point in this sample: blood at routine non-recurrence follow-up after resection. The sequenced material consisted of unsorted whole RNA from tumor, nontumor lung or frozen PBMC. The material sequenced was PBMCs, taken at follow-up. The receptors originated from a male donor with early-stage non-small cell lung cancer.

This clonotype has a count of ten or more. CDR3 DNA: TGCGCCAGCAGCGGTACTAGCGGGGGGGCAGATACGCAGTATTTT. Amino acids: CASSGTSGGADTQYF. The J gene is TRBJ2-3, the V gene TRBV5-1; TRBD2 aligns across 13 bases. Germline V gene lookup returns CDR1 SGHRS and CDR2 YFSETQ. Trimming cost V 4 bases and J 4 bases; bases outside gene matches: 3. CDR3 length: 15 amino acids.

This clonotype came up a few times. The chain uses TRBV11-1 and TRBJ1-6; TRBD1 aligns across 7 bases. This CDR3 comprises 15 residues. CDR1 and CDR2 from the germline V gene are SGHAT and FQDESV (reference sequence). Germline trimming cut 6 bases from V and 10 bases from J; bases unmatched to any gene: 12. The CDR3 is CASSFDDRARSPLHF. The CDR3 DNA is TGTGCCAGCAGTTTCGACGACAGGGCAAGATCACCCCTCCACTTT.

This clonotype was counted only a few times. This chain's CDR3 is CATSDLRLDRGQPQHF. The DNA for the CDR3 is TGTGCCACCAGTGATTTGCGGTTGGACCGTGGGCAGCCCCAGCATTTT. The V gene is TRBV24-1, the J gene TRBJ1-5, with no clear D. The V gene's germline CDR1 is KGHDR and CDR2 SFDVKD. Trimming left V 0 bases short and J 7 bases short, with 15 bases between. The CDR3 runs 16 residues.

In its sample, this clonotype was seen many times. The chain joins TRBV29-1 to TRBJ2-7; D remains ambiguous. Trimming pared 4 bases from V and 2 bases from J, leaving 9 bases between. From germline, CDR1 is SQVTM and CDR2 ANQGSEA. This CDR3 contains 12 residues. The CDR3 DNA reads TGCAGCGTTGCCGACCAGACCTACGAGCAGTACTTC. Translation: CSVADQTYEQYF.

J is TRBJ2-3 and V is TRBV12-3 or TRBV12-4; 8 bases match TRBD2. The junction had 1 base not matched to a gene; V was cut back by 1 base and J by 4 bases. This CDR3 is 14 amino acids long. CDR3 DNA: TGTGCCAGCAGTTTAGGAGCGGGGGCAGATACGCAGTATTTT. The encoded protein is CASSLGAGADTQYF.

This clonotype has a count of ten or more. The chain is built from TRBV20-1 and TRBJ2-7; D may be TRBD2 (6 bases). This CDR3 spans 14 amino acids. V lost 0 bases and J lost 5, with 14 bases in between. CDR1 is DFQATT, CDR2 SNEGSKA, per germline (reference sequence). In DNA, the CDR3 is TGCAGTGCTAGAGACCGGATGCGGGGTGACGAGCAGTACTTC. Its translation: CSARDRMRGDEQYF.

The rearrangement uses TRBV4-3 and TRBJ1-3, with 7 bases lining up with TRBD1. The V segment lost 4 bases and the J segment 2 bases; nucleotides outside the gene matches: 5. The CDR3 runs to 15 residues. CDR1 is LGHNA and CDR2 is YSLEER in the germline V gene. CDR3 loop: CASSLDRSPGNTIYF. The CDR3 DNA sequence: TGCGCCAGCAGCCTGGACAGGAGTCCTGGAAACACCATATATTTT.

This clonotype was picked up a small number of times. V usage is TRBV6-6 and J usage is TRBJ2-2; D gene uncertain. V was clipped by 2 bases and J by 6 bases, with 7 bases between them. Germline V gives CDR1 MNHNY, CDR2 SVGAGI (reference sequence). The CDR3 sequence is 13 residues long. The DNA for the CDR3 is TGTGCCAGCAGTTACGTACGGGCCGGGGAGCTGTTTTTT. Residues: CASSYVRAGELFF.

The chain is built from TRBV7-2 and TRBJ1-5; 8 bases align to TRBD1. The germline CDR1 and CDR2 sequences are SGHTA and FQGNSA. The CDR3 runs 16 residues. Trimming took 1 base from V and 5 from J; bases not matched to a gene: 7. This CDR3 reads CASSLVFDRGHQPQHF. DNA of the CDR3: TGTGCCAGCAGCTTAGTTTTCGACAGGGGCCATCAGCCCCAGCATTTT.

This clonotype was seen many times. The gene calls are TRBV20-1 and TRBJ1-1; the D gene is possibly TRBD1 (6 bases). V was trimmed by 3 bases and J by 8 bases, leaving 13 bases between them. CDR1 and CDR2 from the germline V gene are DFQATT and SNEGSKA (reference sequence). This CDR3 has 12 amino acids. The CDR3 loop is CSASPPGAEAFF. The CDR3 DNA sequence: TGCAGTGCTAGCCCCCCAGGGGCGGAAGCTTTCTTT.

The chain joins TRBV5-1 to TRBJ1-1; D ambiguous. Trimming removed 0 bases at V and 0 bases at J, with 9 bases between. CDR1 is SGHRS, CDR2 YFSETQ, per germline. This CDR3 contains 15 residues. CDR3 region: CASSLEQSVNTEAFF. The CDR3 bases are TGCGCCAGCAGCTTGGAACAGTCAGTGAACACTGAAGCTTTCTTT.

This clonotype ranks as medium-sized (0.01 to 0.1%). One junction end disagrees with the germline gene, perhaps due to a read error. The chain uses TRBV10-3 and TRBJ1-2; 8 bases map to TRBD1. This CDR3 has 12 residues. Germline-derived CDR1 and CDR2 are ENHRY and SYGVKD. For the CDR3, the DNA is TGTGCCATCAGTAGCCCTCGGACAGGGAGGGCTTTC. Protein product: CAISSPRTGRAF.

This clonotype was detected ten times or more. This chain's CDR3 is CASSSGQGGAGNTIYF. The CDR3 DNA reads as TGTGCCAGCAGTTCGGGACAGGGAGGTGCTGGAAACACCATATATTTT. The chain couples TRBV28 to TRBJ1-3, with 9 bases matching TRBD1. This CDR3 contains 16 residues. CDR1 and CDR2 from the germline V gene are MDHEN and SYDVKM. The V gene end was trimmed by 4 bases and the J gene end by 2 bases; junction bases not matched to a gene: 6.

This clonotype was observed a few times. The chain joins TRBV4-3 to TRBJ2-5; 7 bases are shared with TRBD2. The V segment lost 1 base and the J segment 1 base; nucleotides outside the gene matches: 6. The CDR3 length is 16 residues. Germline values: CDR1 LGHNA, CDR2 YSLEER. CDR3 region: CASSQGWGGRQETQYF. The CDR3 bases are TGCGCCAGCAGCCAAGGATGGGGGGGACGCCAAGAGACCCAGTACTTC.